Presented here are 3 T cell receptor beta chains from one specimen sequenced in a study of CD8 T cells in Susac syndrome. Reverse transcription of roughly 0.45 to 1 ug RNA was carried out with random hexamers. TCRdb passed the immunoSEQ multiplex PCR reads through MiXCR, listing each CDR3 protein once. The table records about 130,000 distinct CDR3 sequences, roughly 94% of them present only once. Input material: CD4+ T cells from PBMCs. These receptors all come from a human donor with multiple sclerosis.

The CDR3 spells CASRGDTGGRAEAFF. The CDR3 coding sequence is TGTGCCAGCAGAGGCGATACAGGGGGTAGGGCTGAAGCTTTCTTT. The chain carries TRBV28 and TRBJ1-1; TRBD1 matches 8 bases. After removal of 6 bases from V and 6 bases from J, the junction contained 12 bases not matched to a gene. This CDR3 contains 15 residues. Germline V CDR1 and CDR2: MDHEN, SYDVKM.

The chain combines TRBV6-5 with TRBJ2-3; D not resolved. Germline CDR1 and CDR2: MNHEY and SVGAGI. Trimming took off 1 base at V and 1 base at J, with 12 bases between the two ends. The CDR3 runs 16 residues. Here the CDR3 reads CASSYWATSGTDTQYF. DNA of the CDR3: TGTGCCAGCAGTTACTGGGCAACTTCTGGCACAGATACGCAGTATTTT.

The rearrangement uses TRBV20-1 and TRBJ1-2; D uncertain. V was cut by 6 bases and J by 8 bases, with 10 bases left in between. The CDR3 consists of 10 residues. Germline V lookup: CDR1 DFQATT, CDR2 SNEGSKA (reference sequence). The chain's CDR3 is CSAAGGGYTF. The CDR3 nucleotides are TGCAGTGCGGCCGGAGGGGGCTACACCTTC.